The next 31 T cell receptor beta chains were all read from a single sample in a study of blood T cells in healthy people across ages (dated by TCRdb to 2013 to 2016). Receptor amplification or capture employed 5' RACE. Sequenced using an Illumina HiSeq 2500. The second PCR ran for roughly 6 to 11 cycles and used a J-beta primer mix along with a sample-barcoded 5' primer. The public reads were quality trimmed at Q25 with fastp and then assembled into clones with MiXCR by TCRdb, keeping productive beta chains. Rows with one shared CDR3 protein collapse into an entry with the most common genes and DNA. The sample includes about 680,000 distinct CDR3 sequences, with roughly 49% observed a single time. The ten most abundant clones make up 25% to 35% of the sample. Source material: blood. These receptors came from a woman between 55 and 75 years old in good health.

V gene TRBV4-3 combines with J gene TRBJ2-7, with 8 bases matching TRBD1. Losses at the gene ends were 2 bases for V and 5 bases for J; bases not matched to a gene: 2. The CDR3 has 13 residues. Germline V gene data show CDR1 as LGHNA and CDR2 as YSLEER. The CDR3 loop is CASSQLTGDEQYF. CDR3 bases: TGCGCCAGCAGCCAATTGACAGGGGACGAGCAGTACTTC.

The V call is TRBV7-8, the J call TRBJ2-4; D is uncertain. The CDR3 extends over 13 amino acids. V dropped 3 bases and J dropped 7 bases, with 10 bases sitting between them. CDR1 SGHVS and CDR2 FQNEAQ come from the germline V gene. The CDR3 loop is CASSFPKQNIQYF. CDR3 DNA sequence: TGTGCCAGCAGCTTCCCGAAGCAGAACATTCAGTACTTC.

This sequence joins TRBV7-9 and TRBJ2-5, with 7 bases identical to TRBD1. The CDR3 is 14 residues long. V was clipped by 5 bases and J by 3 bases; unmatched bases: 6. Germline V gene data show CDR1 as SEHNR and CDR2 as FQNEAQ (reference sequence). The CDR3 sequence: CASSRWDREETQYF. CDR3 DNA sequence: TGTGCCAGCAGCCGTTGGGACAGAGAAGAGACCCAGTACTTC.

This clonotype was detected many times. The gene calls are TRBV4-3 and TRBJ1-4; 7 nucleotides line up with TRBD1. This CDR3 has 15 residues. V lost 4 bases and J lost 7; bases outside the gene matches: 9. Germline CDR1 LGHNA, CDR2 YSLEER. CDR3 loop: CASSRTIDRVEKLFF. CDR3 nucleotide sequence: TGCGCCAGCAGCCGAACCATAGACAGGGTTGAAAAACTGTTTTTT.

This clonotype was observed a few times. J is TRBJ2-7 and V is TRBV7-2; D is perhaps TRBD2 (6 bases). V shed 1 base and J shed 2 bases, with 12 bases lying between them. There are 15 residues in the CDR3. Germline CDR1 is SGHTA and CDR2 is FQGNSA. The CDR3 DNA sequence: TGTGCCAGCAGCTTAGATGGGACTCCTACCTACGAGCAGTACTTC. Its protein is CASSLDGTPTYEQYF.

The rearrangement uses TRBV27 and TRBJ2-1, with TRBD2 matching 10 bases. The CDR3 extends over 14 amino acids. CDR1 is MNHEY, CDR2 SMNVEV, per germline (reference sequence). V gave up 5 bases and J gave up 4 bases; unmatched junction bases: 2. The CDR3 here is CASSVLAGYNEQFF. CDR3 bases: TGTGCCAGCAGTGTACTAGCGGGATACAATGAGCAGTTCTTC.

Here the CDR3 DNA reads TGTGCCATCAGTGAACCTAGGGGTGGTGAGACCCAGTACTTC. Its protein product is CAISEPRGGETQYF. This rearrangement joins TRBV10-3 to TRBJ2-7; TRBD1 is a possible D gene (5 bases). The J call may be incorrect, as the DNA end agrees better with TRBJ2-5. The CDR3 covers 14 residues. The germline V gene encodes CDR1 ENHRY and CDR2 SYGVKD.

The chain links TRBV27 to TRBJ2-5; 7 bases match TRBD2. The V gene end was trimmed by 1 base and the J gene end by 11 bases; junction bases not matched to a gene: 13. This CDR3 spans 15 amino acids. CDR1 is MNHEY and CDR2 is SMNVEV in the germline V gene (reference sequence). The CDR3, as DNA: TGTGCCAGCAGTTTATATGGCGGGAGTGTTAATGAGCAGTACTTC. Protein product: CASSLYGGSVNEQYF.

The table lists this clonotype with a few counts. The chain joins TRBV5-1 to TRBJ2-1; 7 bases are a match to TRBD1. Per germline, CDR1 SGHRS and CDR2 YFSETQ. This CDR3 has 15 residues. V shed 1 base, J shed 6 bases, and the junction held 7 bases outside the gene matches. In nucleotides, the CDR3 is TGCGCCAGCAGCTTGCAGGGGGAGCAGGTCAATGAGCAGTTCTTC. Its protein is CASSLQGEQVNEQFF.

On this clonotype itself: A much larger clone is a single base away; this may be a read error. The chain links TRBV20-1 to TRBJ2-5; TRBD1 or TRBD2 may be the D gene (5 bases each). The last part of the DNA fits TRBJ2-7 better; the J call may be wrong. This CDR3 is 13 amino acids long. CDR1 and CDR2 (germline): DFQATT, SNEGSKA (reference sequence). The CDR3 reads CSAGEGPTYEQYF. The CDR3 DNA is TGCAGTGCTGGAGAGGGGCCGACCTACGAGCAGTACTTC.

Only a few counts were recorded for this clonotype. This chain links TRBV12-3 or TRBV12-4 with TRBJ1-4; a possible D gene is TRBD1 (6 bases). There are 13 residues in the CDR3. Trimming took 6 bases from V and 5 from J, leaving 10 bases between them. CDR3 sequence (DNA): TGTGCCAGCAGCGACAGGCAGAATGAAAAACTGTTTTTT. It translates to CASSDRQNEKLFF.

This sequence joins TRBV29-1 and TRBJ2-2; no clear D. V was trimmed by 4 bases and J by 3 bases, leaving 3 bases between them. Germline V gene lookup returns CDR1 SQVTM and CDR2 ANQGSEA. This CDR3 has 11 residues. The CDR3 nucleotides are TGCAGCGTTGGGCACACCGGGGAGCTGTTTTTT. This codes for CSVGHTGELFF.

CDR3 in amino acids: CSARPLAGKSTDTQYF. Here the CDR3 DNA reads TGCAGTGCACGCCCACTAGCGGGGAAGAGCACAGATACGCAGTATTTT. The V call is TRBV20-1, the J call TRBJ2-3; 10 bases map to TRBD2. This CDR3 comprises 16 residues. Looked up from germline, CDR1 is DFQATT and CDR2 is SNEGSKA (reference sequence). J gave up 0 bases and V 6 bases, and 9 bases lay outside the gene matches.

This clonotype was seen only a few times. V usage is TRBV14 and J usage is TRBJ2-1; D could derive from TRBD1 or TRBD2 (5 bases each). V lost 1 base, J lost 4 bases, and 11 bases lay in between. This CDR3 region has 15 residues. Germline V gives CDR1 SGHDN, CDR2 FVKESK. DNA of the CDR3: TGTGCCAGCAGCCAAGGGGACCTTTATTACAATGAGCAGTTCTTC. Its translation: CASSQGDLYYNEQFF.

On this clonotype itself: One end of the junction fails to match germline, which may point to a read error. The chain is built from TRBV7-9 and TRBJ2-4, with 7 bases identical to TRBD2. The CDR3 loop spans 17 amino acids. The germline CDR1 and CDR2 sequences are SEHNR and FQNEAQ (reference sequence). CDR3 region: CTSSAYLGGSRKNIQYF. The CDR3, as DNA: TGTACCAGCAGCGCATACCTGGGCGGGAGTAGGAAAAACATTCAGTACTTC.

The chain is built from TRBV20-1 and TRBJ1-2; a weak D match, TRBD1 (5 bases). V was shortened by 5 bases and J by 5 bases, with 12 bases between the two germline ends. There are 12 residues in the CDR3. Germline V CDR1 and CDR2: DFQATT, SNEGSKA (reference sequence). The CDR3 DNA reads TGCAGTGCTTCCGGGACGGATTATGGCTACACCTTC. Translation: CSASGTDYGYTF.

The chain is built from TRBV5-1 and TRBJ1-4, with 8 positions matching TRBD1. Germline V gene sequence: CDR1 SGHRS, CDR2 YFSETQ. The CDR3 sequence is 15 residues long. Unmatched junction bases numbered 7, after V lost 2 bases and J lost 7 bases. The CDR3: CASSFGAGGVEKLFF. The CDR3, as DNA: TGCGCCAGCAGCTTCGGGGCAGGGGGCGTTGAAAAACTGTTTTTT. Together with reference TRBV5-1 and TRBJ1-4, the CDR3 gives the full variable domain: KAGVTQTPRYLIKTRGQQVTLSCSPISGHRSVSWYQQTPGQGLQFLFEYFSETQRNKGNFPGRFSGRQFSNSRSEMNVSTLELGDSALYLCASSFGAGGVEKLFFGSGTQLSVL.

This clonotype is a singleton in its sample. This chain joins TRBV20-1 and TRBJ2-5; possibly TRBD1 for D (5 bases). Trimming removed 3 bases from V and 0 bases from J, with 11 bases in between. The CDR3 is 14 amino acids. Germline CDR1 DFQATT, CDR2 SNEGSKA (reference sequence). The CDR3 DNA follows: TGCAGTGCTAGTTCCCCCAGGGACCAAGAGACCCAGTACTTC. Protein product: CSASSPRDQETQYF.

In its sample, this clonotype was seen a few times. The chain has TRBV29-1 and TRBJ2-3; 9 nucleotides agree with TRBD1. The CDR3 has 20 amino acids. V dropped 5 bases and J dropped 4; count of bases not matched to a gene: 25. Germline V lookup: CDR1 SQVTM, CDR2 ANQGSEA. The CDR3 sequence: CSVLGFSGQGHRTGADTQYF. The CDR3 bases are TGCAGCGTTCTGGGGTTTTCGGGACAGGGCCACAGAACGGGGGCAGATACGCAGTATTTT.

CDR3 in DNA: TGTGCCAGCAGCATTGGACTAGCGGGAGGGCCCATATCACTCCAGTTCTTC. This sequence encodes CASSIGLAGGPISLQFF. This chain connects TRBV7-2 to TRBJ2-1, with 15 bases aligning to TRBD2. V lost 5 bases to trimming and J lost 13 bases; unmatched junction nucleotides: 15. CDR3 length: 17 residues. Germline CDR1 is SGHTA and CDR2 is FQGNSA.

V and J are TRBV27 and TRBJ2-2; 9 nucleotides line up with TRBD2. This CDR3 is built from 15 residues. V shed 3 bases, J shed 6 bases, and the junction held 5 bases outside the gene matches. Germline V gene data show CDR1 as MNHEY and CDR2 as SMNVEV (reference sequence). The CDR3 here is CASSFGGRAAGELFF. The CDR3 DNA reads TGTGCCAGCAGTTTCGGCGGGAGGGCTGCCGGGGAGCTGTTTTTT.

The chain carries TRBV2 and TRBJ1-1; unclear D gene. Per the germline V gene, CDR1 is SNHLY and CDR2 is FYNNEI. The CDR3 extends over 13 amino acids. Deletions cut 6 bases from V and 0 bases from J, with 8 bases between. The CDR3 spells CASRSSMNTEAFF. The CDR3 coding sequence is TGTGCCAGCAGATCCAGTATGAACACTGAAGCTTTCTTT.

This chain joins TRBV27 and TRBJ2-5, with 10 bases fitting TRBD2. The germline V gene has CDR1 MNHEY and CDR2 SMNVEV (reference sequence). The CDR3 extends over 16 amino acids. The trim removed 3 bases at V and 6 bases at J, leaving 10 bases unmatched. As DNA, the CDR3 is TGTGCCAGCAGTTTCGGGGCTAGCGGGAGCATAAAGACCCAGTACTTC. It codes for CASSFGASGSIKTQYF.

J is TRBJ2-3 and V is TRBV5-1, with 8 positions matching TRBD2. The germline gives CDR1 SGHRS, CDR2 YFSETQ. With V trimmed by 6 bases and J by 1 base, 1 base remained unmatched. CDR3 size: 13 residues. The CDR3 bases are TGCGCCAGCACGACTAGCGGCACAGATACGCAGTATTTT. Translated, it gives CASTTSGTDTQYF.

J is TRBJ1-1 and V is TRBV12-3 or TRBV12-4; TRBD1 aligns across 10 bases. The junction had 3 bases not matched to a gene; V was cut back by 5 bases and J by 3 bases. The CDR3 spans 14 residues. The CDR3 loop reads CASSPGQGYTEAFF. In DNA, the CDR3 is TGTGCCAGCAGTCCGGGACAGGGGTACACTGAAGCTTTCTTT.

This sequence joins TRBV4-3 and TRBJ2-1; unclear D gene. V was cut by 0 bases and J by 9 bases, with 9 bases left in between. Germline-derived CDR1 and CDR2 are LGHNA and YSLEER. The CDR3 spans 13 residues. The CDR3 loop reads CASSQEGIGEQFF. CDR3 bases: TGCGCCAGCAGCCAAGAAGGTATCGGTGAGCAGTTCTTC.

This clonotype was counted between two and nine times. This chain connects TRBV29-1 to TRBJ2-3; a possible D gene is TRBD2 (6 bases). Deletions cut 6 bases from V and 4 bases from J, with 17 bases between. Looked up from germline, CDR1 is SQVTM and CDR2 is ANQGSEA. The CDR3 is 14 amino acids. The CDR3: CSVGPGLSSDTQYF. The DNA for the CDR3 is TGCAGCGTGGGCCCGGGACTCAGCTCAGATACGCAGTATTTT.

In this sample, this clonotype turned up a few times. The gene calls are TRBV3-1 and TRBJ2-5; 12 bases agree with TRBD2. V lost 4 bases to trimming and J lost 4 bases; unmatched junction nucleotides: 4. Germline assignment: CDR1 LGHDT and CDR2 YNNKEL (reference sequence). This CDR3 comprises 15 residues. CDR3 DNA: TGTGCCAGCAGCCTACTAGCGGGAGGTTTAGAGACCCAGTACTTC. This encodes CASSLLAGGLETQYF.

This chain links TRBV21-1 with TRBJ2-1; TRBD1, the table's D call, lacks a check against the DNA. TRBV21-1 is classified as a pseudogene. This CDR3 has 18 residues. The chain's CDR3 is CAIKRGGTGFFCYNEQFF. The CDR3 DNA reads as TGTGCCATCAAAAGGGGCGGGACAGGGTTTTTTTGCTACAATGAGCAGTTCTTC.

In regard to this clonotype: Relative to the germline gene, one junction end is altered; a read error may explain this. The rearrangement joins TRBV20-1 to TRBJ2-5; perhaps TRBD1 as D (5 bases). CDR3 size: 14 residues. In germline, CDR1 is DFQATT, CDR2 SNEGSKA (reference sequence). This CDR3 is CSATAGSPQEAQYF. CDR3 DNA: TGCAGTGCTACCGCAGGGTCCCCACAAGAGGCCCAGTACTTC.

This clonotype was observed once. The chain couples TRBV6-5 to TRBJ1-6, with 11 bases aligning to TRBD1. The CDR3 runs 20 residues. The V gene end was trimmed by 0 bases and the J gene end by 0 bases; junction bases not matched to a gene: 7. The germline V gene encodes CDR1 MNHEY and CDR2 SVGAGI. The CDR3 region is CASSYSSGTGGRSYNSPLHF. As DNA, the CDR3 is TGTGCCAGCAGTTACTCCTCCGGGACAGGGGGACGCTCCTATAATTCACCCCTCCACTTT.